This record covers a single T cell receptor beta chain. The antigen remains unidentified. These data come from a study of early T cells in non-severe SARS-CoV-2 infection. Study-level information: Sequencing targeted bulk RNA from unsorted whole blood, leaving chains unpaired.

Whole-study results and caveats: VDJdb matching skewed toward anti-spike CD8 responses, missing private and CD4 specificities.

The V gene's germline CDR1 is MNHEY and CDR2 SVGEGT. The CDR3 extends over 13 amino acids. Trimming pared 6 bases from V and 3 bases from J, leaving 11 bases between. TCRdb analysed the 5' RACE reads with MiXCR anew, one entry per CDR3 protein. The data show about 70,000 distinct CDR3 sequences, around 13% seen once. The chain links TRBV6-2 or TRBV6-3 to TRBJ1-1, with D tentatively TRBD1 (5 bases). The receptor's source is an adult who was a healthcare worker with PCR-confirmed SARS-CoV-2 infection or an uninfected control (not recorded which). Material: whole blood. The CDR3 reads CASRGDGYTEAFF. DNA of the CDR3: TGTGCCAGCAGGGGGGACGGCTACACTGAAGCTTTCTTT.